One TCR beta chain is described in this entry. Genomic DNA acted as the template from which TCR beta VDJ combination and CDR3 sequence profiling were carried out. TCRdb analysed the reads with MiXCR anew, one entry per CDR3 protein. The repertoire holds some 170,000 distinct CDR3 sequences, with 50% to 65% as singletons. CDR1 and CDR2 from the germline V gene are SGHTA and FQGTGA. This CDR3 spans 15 amino acids. The V and J ends lost 10 bases and 6 bases, in that order; junction bases with no gene match: 17. This sample was taken from a study of CD8+CD57+ T cells in acquired aplastic anemia. Selection for sequencing was limited to patients who had shown CD8+CD57+ cell expansion by flow cytometry.

Sequences were obtained from sorted CD4+, CD8+, or CD8+CD57+ T cells (not recorded which) from PBMCs. The source of this sequence is a human donor with aplastic anemia. The chain carries TRBV7-3 and TRBJ2-5; 7 bases match TRBD2. The CDR3 nucleotides are TGTGCCACCAGTGCTACTCGGGAGGCCGGGAAGACCCAGTACTTC. This gives the protein CATSATREAGKTQYF.